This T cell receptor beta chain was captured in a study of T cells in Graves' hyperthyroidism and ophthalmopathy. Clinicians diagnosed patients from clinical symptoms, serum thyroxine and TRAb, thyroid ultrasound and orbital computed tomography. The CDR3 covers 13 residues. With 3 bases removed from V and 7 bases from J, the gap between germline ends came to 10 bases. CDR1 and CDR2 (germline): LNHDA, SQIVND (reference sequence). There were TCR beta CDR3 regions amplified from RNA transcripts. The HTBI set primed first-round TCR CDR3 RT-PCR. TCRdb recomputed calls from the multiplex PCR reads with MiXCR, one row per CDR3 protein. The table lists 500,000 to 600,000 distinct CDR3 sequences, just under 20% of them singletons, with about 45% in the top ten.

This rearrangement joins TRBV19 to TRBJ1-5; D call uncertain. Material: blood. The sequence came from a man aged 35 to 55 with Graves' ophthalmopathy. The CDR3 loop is CASSIAGRQPQHF. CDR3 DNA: TGTGCCAGTAGTATTGCAGGCAGGCAGCCCCAGCATTTT.